The 24 T cell receptor beta chains listed next were all sequenced from one sample in a study of beta chain features in type 1 diabetes (dated by TCRdb to 2016 to 2019). The library was generated by the immunoSEQ multiplex PCR assay. The High Capacity cDNA Reverse Transcription Kit was used to reverse transcribe all of the isolated RNA, meaning that expressed TCRB transcripts were what got sequenced. TCRdb carries this immuneACCESS record with in-frame sequences only. Its versions omit some clonotypes, under half of them owing to an unresolved V gene in the studies checked, with the rest unexplained. A total of about 130,000 clones appear in this sample, roughly 10% of them only once. Approximately 0.7% of the sample is taken by the ten largest. On the study overall, not on this receptor specifically: A moderate but significant shortening of TCRB CDR3 length was observed in type 1 diabetes patients in all four CD4+ subsets.

These receptors lack a known antigen. Specimen: central memory CD4+ T cells from blood. These TCRs come from a young man with type 1 diabetes.

This clone was observed a handful of times. The chain has TRBV7-9 and TRBJ2-5; perhaps TRBD1 as D (5 bases). This CDR3 has 12 amino acids. In germline, CDR1 is SEHNR, CDR2 FQNEAQ (reference sequence). The V end was cut by 8 bases, the J end by 3 bases, with 10 bases between. The CDR3 spells CASAGNEETQYF. The CDR3 DNA reads TGTGCCAGCGCAGGGAACGAAGAGACCCAGTACTTC.

This clone appeared a few times. The chain joins TRBV5-1 to TRBJ2-2; 9 positions agree with TRBD2. Losses at the gene ends were 0 bases for V and 2 bases for J; bases not matched to a gene: 2. Per germline, CDR1 SGHRS and CDR2 YFSETQ. The CDR3 is 16 amino acids. Here the CDR3 DNA reads TGCGCCAGCAGCTTGGGACTAGCGGCCAACACCGGGGAGCTGTTTTTT. Protein sequence: CASSLGLAANTGELFF. Together with reference TRBV5-1 and TRBJ2-2, the CDR3 gives the full variable domain: KAGVTQTPRYLIKTRGQQVTLSCSPISGHRSVSWYQQTPGQGLQFLFEYFSETQRNKGNFPGRFSGRQFSNSRSEMNVSTLELGDSALYLCASSLGLAANTGELFFGEGSRLTVL.

This sequence joins TRBV6-5 and TRBJ1-2, with 7 nucleotides matching TRBD1. CDR3 length: 14 amino acids. CDR1 is MNHEY, CDR2 SVGAGI, per germline. V was clipped by 7 bases and J by 4 bases; unmatched bases: 9. The CDR3 region has the DNA TGTGCCAGCACCCTAGGCGGGGACAGCTATGGCTACACCTTC. This codes for CASTLGGDSYGYTF.

V usage is TRBV7-2 and J usage is TRBJ2-3; D might be TRBD2 (5 bases). This CDR3 is built from 15 residues. The V gene lost 2 bases and the J gene lost 1 base, with 10 bases spanning the gap. The germline gives CDR1 SGHTA, CDR2 FQGNSA. The CDR3 nucleotides are TGTGCCAGCAGCTTAATGCTAGCCCGCACAGATACGCAGTATTTT. Translated, it gives CASSLMLARTDTQYF.

This clone appeared a few times. The chain uses TRBV6-1 and TRBJ2-2, with D possibly being TRBD2 (5 bases). In germline, CDR1 is MNHNS, CDR2 SASEGT. V lost 10 bases and J lost 4, with 16 bases in between. There are 14 residues in the CDR3. As DNA, the CDR3 is TGTGCCACCCGAGGGCTGGCGAGCACCGGGGAGCTGTTTTTT. This gives the protein CATRGLASTGELFF.

V gene TRBV4-1 combines with J gene TRBJ1-2; 7 nucleotides line up with TRBD1. This CDR3 is 12 amino acids long. In germline, CDR1 is MGHRA, CDR2 YSYEKL. V gave up 8 bases and J gave up 8 bases; unmatched junction bases: 8. CDR3 in amino acids: CASRTGPDGYTF. In nucleotides, the CDR3 is TGCGCCAGCCGGACAGGTCCGGACGGCTACACCTTC.

This clone was counted a few times. This sequence joins TRBV4-2 and TRBJ2-1, with D maybe TRBD2 (7 bases). The ends were cut back, 1 base at V and 15 bases at J, with 22 bases in the middle. This CDR3 comprises 15 residues. The germline V gene encodes CDR1 LGHNA and CDR2 YNFKEQ. CDR3 loop: CASSQASNEGGPLFF. CDR3 nucleotide sequence: TGTGCCAGCAGCCAAGCCTCGAATGAGGGGGGGCCTTTGTTCTTC.

The rearrangement joins TRBV7-8 to TRBJ2-1; D is possibly TRBD1 (5 bases). Germline values: CDR1 SGHVS, CDR2 FQNEAQ. The CDR3 is made up of 15 amino acids. The V end lost 5 bases, the J end lost 8 bases, and 19 bases lay between the germline ends. This CDR3 is CASSPRATGSDEQFF. The CDR3 bases are TGTGCCAGCAGCCCAAGAGCCACAGGCTCTGATGAGCAGTTCTTC. Full variable domain (outside the CDR3, taken from reference TRBV7-8 and TRBJ2-1): GAGVSQSPRYKVAKRGQDVALRCDPISGHVSLFWYQQALGQGPEFLTYFQNEAQLDKSGLPSDRFFAERPEGSVSTLKIQRTQQEDSAVYLCASSPRATGSDEQFFGPGTRLTVL.

This clone was detected a few times. The chain uses TRBV27 and TRBJ2-1; 9 bases map to TRBD2. J gave up 6 bases and V 6 bases, and 12 bases lay outside the gene matches. The CDR3 has 16 amino acids. Germline CDR1 and CDR2: MNHEY and SMNVEV (reference sequence). CDR3 bases: TGTGCCAGCAGCCCCTTCGTAGCGGGGGCCCTCAATGAGCAGTTCTTC. It encodes CASSPFVAGALNEQFF.

This clone was seen a few times. CDR3 amino acids: CASRARSSNQPQHF. The CDR3 DNA follows: TGCGCCAGCAGAGCCCGGAGCAGCAATCAGCCCCAGCATTTT. This rearrangement joins TRBV10-2 to TRBJ1-5; D ambiguous. The germline V and J ends were trimmed by 6 bases and 1 base, with 10 bases remaining between them. The CDR3 consists of 14 residues. The germline CDR1 and CDR2 sequences are WSHSY and SAAADI.

The chain couples TRBV9 to TRBJ2-4; D is ambiguous. Per the germline V gene, CDR1 is SGDLS and CDR2 is YYNGEE. This CDR3 is 14 amino acids long. The V and J ends lost 4 bases and 2 bases respectively, with 10 bases between them. The CDR3 is CASSLSWSKNIQYF. The CDR3 coding sequence is TGTGCCAGCAGCCTGAGCTGGTCCAAAAACATTCAGTACTTC. The entire variable domain, with the rest obtained from reference TRBV9 and TRBJ2-4, is as follows: DSGVTQTPKHLITATGQRVTLRCSPRSGDLSVYWYQQSLDQGLQFLIQYYNGEERAKGNILERFSAQQFPDLHSELNLSSLELGDSALYFCASSLSWSKNIQYFGAGTRLSVL.

The V and J genes are TRBV2 and TRBJ2-1, with D possibly being TRBD2 (5 bases). Germline assignment: CDR1 SNHLY and CDR2 FYNNEI. The CDR3 runs 13 residues. Trimming shortened V by 5 bases and J by 9 bases, and 14 bases separated the two germline ends. The CDR3 loop is CASSYTPGVEQFF. For the CDR3, the DNA is TGTGCCAGCAGTTACACTCCCGGGGTTGAGCAGTTCTTC.

This clone was observed a few times. The rearrangement uses TRBV28 and TRBJ1-5; TRBD1 matches 9 bases. The V gene's germline CDR1 is MDHEN and CDR2 SYDVKM. CDR3 size: 15 residues. The V and J ends lost 5 bases and 6 bases, in that order; junction bases with no gene match: 8. Here the CDR3 reads CASSPPGQGFQPQHF. The CDR3, as DNA: TGTGCCAGCAGTCCCCCGGGACAGGGTTTTCAGCCCCAGCATTTT.

The chain recombines TRBV29-1 with TRBJ1-1; D possibly corresponds to TRBD1 (6 bases). Trimming shortened V by 0 bases and J by 4 bases, and 6 bases separated the two germline ends. The CDR3 covers 12 residues. Germline V gives CDR1 SQVTM, CDR2 ANQGSEA. CDR3 nucleotides: TGCAGCGTTGAAGAAGGGGGCACTGAAGCTTTCTTT. Translating gives CSVEEGGTEAFF.

This clone was detected only a few times. This chain links TRBV5-1 with TRBJ2-3; 7 bases agree with TRBD1. The CDR3 is 15 residues long. V was pared by 3 bases and J by 0 bases, with 4 bases of the junction left unmatched. Germline assignment: CDR1 SGHRS and CDR2 YFSETQ. For the CDR3, the DNA is TGCGCCAGCAGCTCGACAGGGTATAGCACAGATACGCAGTATTTT. Amino acid sequence: CASSSTGYSTDTQYF. Full variable domain (rest looked up from reference TRBV5-1 and TRBJ2-3): KAGVTQTPRYLIKTRGQQVTLSCSPISGHRSVSWYQQTPGQGLQFLFEYFSETQRNKGNFPGRFSGRQFSNSRSEMNVSTLELGDSALYLCASSSTGYSTDTQYFGPGTRLTVL.

This chain connects TRBV7-2 to TRBJ2-3, with 15 bases fitting TRBD2. The length of the CDR3 is 14 residues. Germline V gene lookup returns CDR1 SGHTA and CDR2 FQGNSA. V shed 3 bases and J 11 bases; nucleotides not matched to a gene: 3. The CDR3 is CASSFGTSGGLQYF. In DNA form, the CDR3 reads TGTGCCAGCAGCTTCGGGACTAGCGGGGGGCTGCAGTATTTT. The whole variable domain, remainder taken from reference TRBV7-2 and TRBJ2-3, is GAGVSQSPSNKVTEKGKDVELRCDPISGHTALYWYRQSLGQGLEFLIYFQGNSAPDKSGLPSDRFSAERTGGSVSTLTIQRTQQEDSAVYLCASSFGTSGGLQYFGPGTRLTVL.

V and J are TRBV14 and TRBJ2-1; possibly TRBD1 for D (6 bases). Germline V gene lookup returns CDR1 SGHDN and CDR2 FVKESK. Trimming pared 3 bases from V and 14 bases from J, leaving 17 bases between. CDR3 length: 13 residues. CDR3 nucleotides: TGTGCCAGCAGCCAGCCGGTACAGGGCATAGAGTTCTTC. Translated, it gives CASSQPVQGIEFF.

The genes are TRBV5-1 and TRBJ1-2, with 8 positions matching TRBD1. Germline values: CDR1 SGHRS, CDR2 YFSETQ. The CDR3 loop spans 18 amino acids. Trimming at V came to 4 bases and at J to 2 bases, leaving 16 bases not matched to a gene. CDR3 amino acids: CASSGGKGQGTFNYGYTF. In DNA, the CDR3 is TGCGCCAGCAGCGGAGGAAAAGGACAGGGAACTTTCAACTATGGCTACACCTTC.

The chain employs TRBV7-2 and TRBJ2-1, with 7 bases fitting TRBD2. V was pared by 6 bases and J by 2 bases, with 10 bases of the junction left unmatched. Germline values: CDR1 SGHTA, CDR2 FQGNSA. CDR3 length equals 16 residues. Here the CDR3 DNA reads TGTGCCAGCAGTTATGACCTAGCGGCTGCCTACAATGAGCAGTTCTTC. Protein product: CASSYDLAAAYNEQFF.

The rearrangement joins TRBV5-1 to TRBJ2-7; 7 bases agree with TRBD1. V was clipped by 0 bases and J by 3 bases; unmatched bases: 3. Per germline, CDR1 SGHRS and CDR2 YFSETQ. The CDR3 is made up of 14 amino acids. CDR3 DNA: TGCGCCAGCAGCTTGGACAGGGGAGACTACGAGCAGTACTTC. Translating it yields CASSLDRGDYEQYF.

This clone was observed at least ten times. V gene TRBV4-1 combines with J gene TRBJ2-7; 7 bases agree with TRBD2. This CDR3 is built from 15 residues. The J segment lost 3 bases and the V segment lost 2 bases, leaving 7 bases of the junction unmatched. In germline, CDR1 is MGHRA, CDR2 YSYEKL. CDR3 loop: CASSQRVGGNYEQYF. In nucleotides, the CDR3 is TGCGCCAGCAGCCAAAGGGTGGGAGGGAACTACGAGCAGTACTTC.

This clone occurred a few times. The rearrangement uses TRBV18 and TRBJ2-5; D is possibly TRBD1 (6 bases). The CDR3 is 16 residues long. CDR1 is KGHSH, CDR2 LQKENI, per germline. The V gene lost 1 base and the J gene lost 0 bases, with 12 bases spanning the gap. CDR3 nucleotides: TGTGCCAGCTCACCACGACAGGCGAATTACCAAGAGACCCAGTACTTC. It specifies CASSPRQANYQETQYF.

This clone appeared a few times. The chain combines TRBV27 with TRBJ2-1, with unresolved D. The V and J ends lost 6 bases and 6 bases respectively, with 6 bases between them. Per germline, CDR1 MNHEY and CDR2 SMNVEV (reference sequence). The CDR3 totals 11 residues. The CDR3 sequence is CASRQVNEQFF. As DNA, the CDR3 is TGTGCCAGCAGGCAGGTCAATGAGCAGTTCTTC.

This clone has ten or more counts. V usage is TRBV29-1 and J usage is TRBJ2-1; 12 bases are shared with TRBD2. The CDR3 covers 14 residues. The V segment lost 7 bases and the J segment 9 bases; nucleotides outside the gene matches: 10. CDR1 is SQVTM and CDR2 is ANQGSEA in the germline V gene. The CDR3 region is CSASLAGGSGEQFF. Here the CDR3 DNA reads TGCAGCGCCTCTCTAGCGGGGGGGTCCGGTGAGCAGTTCTTC.